This is a list of T cell receptor beta chains from one sample in a study of cytomegalovirus exposure and HLA in healthy donors. Profiling relied on immunoSEQ multiplex PCR, and the TCRdb table lists in-frame clones only, not all of them. The data contain tens of thousands of clones, 81% of them singletons. The sequencing input was PBMCs. Source of these receptors: a girl aged 2-10 years in good health and CMV-seropositive. Each CDR3 is given with its conserved first and last residue. D genes are given only for firm matches. Expanded clones are given a class, and other clones once, few, many or no size at all.

- | TRBD1 | TRBJ1-2 | TRBV5-1 | CASSPQDRGLGSYTF | TGCGCCAGCAGCCCCCAGGACAGGGGGCTAGGGAGCTACACCTTC
- | - | TRBJ1-1 | TRBV9 | CASSVSGIAEAFF | TGTGCCAGCAGCGTATCGGGAATTGCTGAAGCTTTCTTT
- | TRBD2 | TRBJ2-2 | TRBV7-2 | CASSAGLAGGSGELFF | TGTGCCAGCAGCGCCGGACTAGCGGGAGGTTCAGGGGAGCTGTTTTTT
- | TRBD1 | TRBJ1-1 | TRBV6-1 | CASTWTGLVIVAFF | TGTGCCAGCACTTGGACAGGCTTAGTTATAGTGGCTTTCTTT
- | - | TRBJ1-2 | TRBV21-1 | CAIRVGYTF | TGTGCCATACGGGTGGGCTACACCTTC
- | TRBD2 | TRBJ2-3 | TRBV27 | CASSLEVAGITDTQYF | TGTGCCAGCAGTTTAGAAGTAGCGGGGATCACAGATACGCAGTATTTT
- | TRBD1 | TRBJ2-3 | TRBV30 | CAGGQVASTDTQYF | TGTGCCGGAGGACAGGTAGCTAGCACAGATACGCAGTATTTT
once | - | TRBJ2-7 | TRBV27 | CASRTLGAYEQYF | TGTGCCAGCAGGACCCTAGGTGCCTACGAGCAGTACTTC
- | TRBD1 | TRBJ2-7 | TRBV4-1 | CASSHPGQGVEQYF | TGCGCCAGCAGCCACCCGGGACAGGGTGTCGAGCAGTACTTC
- | TRBD2 | TRBJ2-1 | TRBV6-1 | CASRAGTNSLNEQFF | TGTGCCAGCAGGGCCGGGACTAACAGTTTGAATGAGCAGTTCTTC
- | TRBD1 | TRBJ1-1 | TRBV7-8 | CASSTSPRWDRGTAGTEAFF | TGTGCCAGCAGTACCAGCCCCCGGTGGGACAGGGGGACCGCAGGCACTGAAGCTTTCTTT
- | TRBD1 | TRBJ1-2 | TRBV30 | CAWSPTGRGSNYGYTF | TGTGCCTGGAGCCCCACGGGCAGGGGGAGTAACTATGGCTACACCTTC
- | - | TRBJ2-7 | TRBV29-1 | CSVVRQGTEQYF | TGCAGCGTTGTTCGGCAGGGGACGGAGCAGTACTTC
few | - | TRBJ1-5 | TRBV5-6 | CASSLGVGDQPQHF | TGTGCCAGCAGCTTGGGTGTCGGGGATCAGCCCCAGCATTTT
- | TRBD1 | TRBJ1-1 | TRBV7-9 | CASRDRGNTEAFF | TGTGCCAGCAGGGACAGGGGGAACACTGAAGCTTTCTTT
once | TRBD2 | TRBJ2-1 | TRBV5-1 | CASSLVASGYNEQFF | TGCGCCAGCAGCTTGGTGGCTAGCGGATACAATGAGCAGTTCTTC
- | - | TRBJ1-3 | TRBV6-5 | CASSDGGGAGNTIYF | TGTGCCAGCAGCGACGGGGGGGGAGCTGGAAACACCATATATTTT
- | TRBD1 | TRBJ1-1 | TRBV9 | CASSLYRGQDTEAFF | TGTGCCAGCAGCTTATACAGGGGGCAAGACACTGAAGCTTTCTTT
- | - | TRBJ2-1 | TRBV9 | CASSVTGGQQFF | TGTGCCAGCAGCGTAACTGGCGGTCAGCAGTTCTTC
- | - | TRBJ1-5 | TRBV19 | CASSVGGRGYLDYQPQHF | TGTGCCAGTAGTGTAGGGGGAAGGGGGTATTTGGATTATCAGCCCCAGCATTTT
few | TRBD2 | TRBJ2-5 | TRBV5-1 | CASSQEAGDWETQYF | TGCGCCAGCAGCCAGGAAGCGGGAGACTGGGAGACCCAGTACTTC
- | - | TRBJ1-5 | TRBV29-1 | CSVEEDRYQPQHF | TGCAGCGTTGAAGAGGACAGATATCAGCCCCAGCATTTT
- | - | TRBJ2-7 | TRBV28 | CASSSGGTASSYEQYF | TGTGCCAGCAGTTCCGGAGGGACAGCGAGCTCCTACGAGCAGTACTTC
- | - | TRBJ1-2 | TRBV20-1 | CSANLNYGYTF | TGCAGTGCTAATCTGAACTATGGCTACACCTTC
- | - | TRBJ1-1 | TRBV28 | CASRIPRTEAFF | TGTGCCAGCAGGATACCCCGGACTGAAGCTTTCTTT
once | TRBD1 | TRBJ2-7 | TRBV5-4 | CASSSTGDEQYF | TGTGCCAGCAGCTCCACAGGGGATGAGCAGTACTTC
- | TRBD2 | TRBJ2-1 | TRBV10-2 | CASSESVASGDYYNEQFF | TGCGCCAGCAGTGAGTCGGTAGCTAGCGGGGACTATTACAATGAGCAGTTCTTC
- | TRBD2 | TRBJ2-1 | TRBV2 | CASNSGANEQFF | TGTGCCAGCAATAGCGGGGCCAATGAGCAGTTCTTC
- | TRBD1 | TRBJ2-2 | TRBV29-1 | CSHPGQGDTGELFF | TGCAGTCATCCGGGACAGGGGGACACCGGGGAGCTGTTTTTT
- | TRBD1 | TRBJ1-2 | TRBV16 | CASSSSQGGYGYTF | TGTGCCAGCAGCTCGTCCCAGGGGGGCTATGGCTACACCTTC
once | TRBD1 | TRBJ1-2 | TRBV28 | CASSGTANFYTF | TGTGCCAGCAGCGGGACAGCTAACTTCTACACCTTC
few | - | TRBJ2-1 | TRBV14 | CASGHRGLMYEQFF | TGTGCCAGCGGCCATCGAGGGCTCATGTATGAGCAGTTCTTC
- | - | TRBJ2-1 | TRBV15 | CATALGGIEQFF | TGTGCCACCGCCCTCGGGGGAATTGAGCAGTTCTTC
- | TRBD2 | TRBJ2-1 | TRBV5-4 | CASSFYGRANEQFF | TGTGCCAGCAGCTTTTACGGGAGGGCAAATGAGCAGTTCTTC
few | TRBD1 | TRBJ1-5 | TRBV10-3 | CAIRGDRDGPQHF | TGTGCCATCAGGGGGGACAGGGATGGGCCCCAGCATTTT
- | - | TRBJ2-1 | TRBV4-1 | CASGTTSSSYNEQFF | TGCGCCAGCGGGACAACTAGTAGCTCCTACAATGAGCAGTTCTTC
- | TRBD1 | TRBJ1-5 | TRBV30 | CAWRAQGLDSNQPQHF | TGTGCCTGGAGGGCACAGGGGTTGGATAGCAATCAGCCCCAGCATTTT
- | - | TRBJ2-3 | TRBV30 | CAWSDGRTSTDTQYF | TGTGCCTGGAGTGACGGGAGAACTAGCACAGATACGCAGTATTTT
- | - | TRBJ1-2 | TRBV2 | CASSEVGSYTF | TGTGCCAGCAGTGAAGTGGGCAGCTACACCTTC
- | - | TRBJ1-2 | TRBV9 | CASSPAADPNYGYTF | TGTGCCAGCAGCCCGGCGGCAGATCCTAACTATGGCTACACCTTC
- | TRBD1 | TRBJ1-5 | TRBV27 | CASSPGTGGDQPQHF | TGTGCCAGCAGCCCCGGGACAGGGGGAGATCAGCCCCAGCATTTT
- | TRBD1 | TRBJ1-2 | TRBV28 | CASSSLRDRGSYGYTF | TGTGCCAGCAGCTCCCTCAGGGACAGGGGAAGCTATGGCTACACCTTC
- | TRBD2 | TRBJ2-1 | TRBV4-2 | CASSQDALAVPLDEQFF | TGTGCCAGCAGCCAAGATGCCCTAGCGGTTCCGCTGGATGAGCAGTTCTTC
- | - | TRBJ2-1 | TRBV5-1 | CASRASSGLSGNEQFF | TGCGCCAGCAGAGCAAGCTCAGGGTTATCGGGCAATGAGCAGTTCTTC
- | - | TRBJ2-5 | TRBV4-1 | CASSPLMRGGGTAETQYF | TGCGCCAGCAGCCCCCTTATGCGTGGTGGCGGGACGGCAGAGACCCAGTACTTC
- | - | TRBJ2-5 | TRBV7-2 | CASSLAGETQYF | TGTGCCAGCAGCTTAGCCGGAGAGACCCAGTACTTC
- | - | TRBJ2-1 | TRBV29-1 | CSVGGRANEQFF | TGCAGCGTTGGAGGCAGGGCCAATGAGCAGTTCTTC
- | - | TRBJ2-5 | TRBV7-8 | CASSYRETETQYF | TGTGCCAGCAGCTACAGGGAAACAGAGACCCAGTACTTC
- | TRBD1 | TRBJ2-1 | TRBV28 | CASSQDPQGDEQFF | TGTGCCAGCAGCCAGGATCCTCAGGGGGATGAGCAGTTCTTC
- | - | TRBJ2-5 | TRBV27 | CASGWRVGETQYF | TGTGCCAGCGGGTGGAGGGTTGGGGAGACCCAGTACTTC
- | - | TRBJ1-2 | TRBV27 | CASSSGIGYGYTF | TGTGCCAGCAGTTCGGGTATTGGCTATGGCTACACCTTC
- | - | TRBJ1-4 | TRBV27 | CASTTGYQKLFF | TGTGCCAGTACCACAGGGTATCAAAAACTGTTTTTT